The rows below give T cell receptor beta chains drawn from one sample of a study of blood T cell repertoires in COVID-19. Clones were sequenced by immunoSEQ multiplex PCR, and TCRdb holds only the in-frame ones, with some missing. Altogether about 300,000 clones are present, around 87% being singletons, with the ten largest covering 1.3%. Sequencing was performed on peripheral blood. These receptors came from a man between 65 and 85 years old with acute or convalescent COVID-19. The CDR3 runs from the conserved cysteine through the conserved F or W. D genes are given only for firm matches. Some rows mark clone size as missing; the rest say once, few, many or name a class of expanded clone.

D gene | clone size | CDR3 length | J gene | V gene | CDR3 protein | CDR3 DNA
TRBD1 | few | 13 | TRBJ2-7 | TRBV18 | CASSLSAGGEQYF | TGTGCCAGCTCACTTTCCGCAGGGGGCGAGCAGTACTTC
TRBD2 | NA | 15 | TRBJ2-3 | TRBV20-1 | CSASLTGGSTDTQYF | TGCAGTGCTAGTTTGACGGGGGGGAGCACAGATACGCAGTATTTT
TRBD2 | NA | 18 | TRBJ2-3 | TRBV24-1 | CATSDSPSGGGSTDTQYF | TGTGCCACCAGTGATTCCCCTAGCGGGGGGGGTAGCACAGATACGCAGTATTTT
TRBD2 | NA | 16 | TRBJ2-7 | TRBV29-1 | CSVGELAGGLVEEQYF | TGCAGCGTGGGAGAGCTAGCGGGAGGGCTGGTAGAAGAGCAGTACTTC
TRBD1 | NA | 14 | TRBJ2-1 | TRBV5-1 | CASSRQGDYNEQFF | TGCGCCAGCAGCAGACAGGGGGACTACAATGAGCAGTTCTTC
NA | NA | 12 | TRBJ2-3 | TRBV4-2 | CATQDYPDTQYF | TGTGCCACCCAGGACTATCCGGATACGCAGTATTTT
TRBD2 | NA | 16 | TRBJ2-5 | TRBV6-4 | CASSERWTSGQETQYF | TGTGCCAGCAGTGAGAGATGGACTAGCGGACAAGAGACCCAGTACTTC
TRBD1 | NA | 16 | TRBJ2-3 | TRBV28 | CASRDYRGPRTDTQYF | TGTGCCAGCAGAGACTACAGGGGACCACGCACAGATACGCAGTATTTT
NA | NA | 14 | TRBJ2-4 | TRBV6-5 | CASIGGVAKNIQYF | TGTGCCAGCATAGGAGGGGTAGCCAAAAACATTCAGTACTTC
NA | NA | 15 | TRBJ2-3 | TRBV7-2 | CASSLGSGSTDTQYF | TGTGCCAGCAGCTTAGGATCAGGCAGCACAGATACGCAGTATTTT
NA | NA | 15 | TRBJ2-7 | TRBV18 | CASSPEPAVSYEQYF | TGTGCCAGCTCACCCGAGCCTGCCGTCTCCTACGAGCAGTACTTC
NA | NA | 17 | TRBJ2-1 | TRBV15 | CATSRDKGSTGINEQFF | TGTGCCACCAGCAGAGATAAGGGCTCAACGGGGATAAATGAGCAGTTCTTC
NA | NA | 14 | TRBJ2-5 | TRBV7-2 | CASSLDAAPGTQYF | TGTGCCAGCAGCTTAGACGCGGCCCCGGGGACCCAGTACTTC
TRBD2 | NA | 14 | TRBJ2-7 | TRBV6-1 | CASSEPGRGGEQYF | TGTGCCAGCAGTGAGCCGGGGAGGGGCGGCGAGCAGTACTTC
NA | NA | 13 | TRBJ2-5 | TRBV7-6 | CASSLVGVETQYF | TGTGCCAGCAGCTTAGTAGGAGTGGAGACCCAGTACTTC
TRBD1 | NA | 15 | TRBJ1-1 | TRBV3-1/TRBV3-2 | CASSHSSGGGTEAFF | TGTGCCAGCAGCCACTCCTCAGGGGGTGGCACTGAAGCTTTCTTT
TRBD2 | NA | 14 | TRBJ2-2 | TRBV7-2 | CASSFGPAGGELFF | TGTGCCAGCAGCTTCGGGCCAGCGGGGGGGGAGCTGTTTTTT
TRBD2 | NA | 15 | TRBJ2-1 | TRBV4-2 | CASSQARLAGAEQFF | TGTGCCAGCAGCCAAGCCAGACTAGCGGGAGCGGAGCAGTTCTTC
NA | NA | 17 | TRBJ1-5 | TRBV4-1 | CASSQEGRGGSNQPQHF | TGCGCCAGCAGCCAAGAGGGAAGGGGTGGGAGCAATCAGCCCCAGCATTTT
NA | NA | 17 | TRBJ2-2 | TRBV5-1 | CASSSTYGTHNTGELFF | TGCGCCAGCAGCTCCACCTACGGGACTCACAACACCGGGGAGCTGTTTTTT
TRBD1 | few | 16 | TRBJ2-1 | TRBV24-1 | CATGETGTGVSNEQFF | TGTGCCACGGGAGAAACCGGGACAGGGGTTAGCAATGAGCAGTTCTTC
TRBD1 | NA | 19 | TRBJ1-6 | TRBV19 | CASSGSGTGLDRSGSPLHF | TGTGCCAGTAGTGGCTCCGGGACAGGGCTTGATCGTAGTGGTTCACCCCTCCACTTT
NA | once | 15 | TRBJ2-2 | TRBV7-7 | CASGPTAWDTGELFF | TGTGCCAGCGGACCGACAGCATGGGACACCGGGGAGCTGTTTTTT
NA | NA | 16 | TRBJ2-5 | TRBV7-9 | CASSYRRGAIGETQYF | TGTGCCAGCAGCTACCGACGGGGGGCTATCGGAGAGACCCAGTACTTC
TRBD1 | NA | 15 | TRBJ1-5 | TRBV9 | CASSVGQGASQPQHF | TGTGCCAGCAGCGTAGGGCAGGGGGCGAGTCAGCCCCAGCATTTT
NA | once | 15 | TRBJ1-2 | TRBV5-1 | CASSFYDRPNYGYTF | TGCGCCAGCAGCTTCTACGACAGGCCCAACTATGGCTACACCTTC
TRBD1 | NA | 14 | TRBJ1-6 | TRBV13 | CASSLGGRGSPLHF | TGTGCCAGCAGCCTAGGGGGCCGGGGTTCACCCCTCCACTTT
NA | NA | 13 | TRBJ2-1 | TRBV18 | CASSPRRGNEQFF | TGTGCCAGCTCACCCCGAAGAGGCAATGAGCAGTTCTTC
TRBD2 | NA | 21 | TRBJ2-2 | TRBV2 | CASRRLTPGTSGRANTGELFF | TGTGCCAGCAGACGCCTCACACCCGGGACTAGCGGGAGGGCGAACACCGGGGAGCTGTTTTTT
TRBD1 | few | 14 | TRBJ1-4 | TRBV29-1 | CSVAGTAANEKLFF | TGCAGCGTGGCTGGGACAGCGGCTAATGAAAAACTGTTTTTT
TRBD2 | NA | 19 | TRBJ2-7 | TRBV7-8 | CASSTTRGDLGVKSYEQYF | TGTGCCAGCAGCACAACTCGGGGGGATTTGGGGGTAAAGTCCTACGAGCAGTACTTC
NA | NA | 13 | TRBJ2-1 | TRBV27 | CASSLPGDYEQFF | TGTGCCAGCAGTTTACCCGGTGACTATGAGCAGTTCTTC
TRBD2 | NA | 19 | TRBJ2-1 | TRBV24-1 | CATSPRAGLAGGPLGEQFF | TGTGCCACCAGCCCACGCGCGGGACTAGCGGGAGGGCCCTTAGGTGAGCAGTTCTTC
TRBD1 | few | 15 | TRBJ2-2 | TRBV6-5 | CASTRTGVYSGELFF | TGTGCCAGCACCAGGACAGGGGTATATTCCGGGGAGCTGTTTTTT
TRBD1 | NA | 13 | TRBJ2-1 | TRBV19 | CASSIQTGIEQFF | TGTGCCAGTAGTATACAGACAGGGATTGAGCAGTTCTTC
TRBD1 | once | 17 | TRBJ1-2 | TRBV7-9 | CASRQNEGALSNYGYTF | TGTGCCAGCAGACAAAACGAGGGGGCCTTAAGTAACTATGGCTACACCTTC